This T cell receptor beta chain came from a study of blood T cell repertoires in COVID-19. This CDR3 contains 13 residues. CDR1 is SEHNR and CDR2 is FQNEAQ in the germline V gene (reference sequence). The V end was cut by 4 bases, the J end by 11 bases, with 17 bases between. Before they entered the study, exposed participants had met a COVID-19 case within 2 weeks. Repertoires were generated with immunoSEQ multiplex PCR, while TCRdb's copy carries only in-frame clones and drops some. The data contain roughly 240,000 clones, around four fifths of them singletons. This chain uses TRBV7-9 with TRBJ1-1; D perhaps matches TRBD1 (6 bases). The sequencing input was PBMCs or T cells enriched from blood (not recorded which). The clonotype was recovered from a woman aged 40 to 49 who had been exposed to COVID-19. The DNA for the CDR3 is TGTGCCAGCAGCTCGGCCGCCTCGGGGGGCGCTTTCTTT. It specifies CASSSAASGGAFF.